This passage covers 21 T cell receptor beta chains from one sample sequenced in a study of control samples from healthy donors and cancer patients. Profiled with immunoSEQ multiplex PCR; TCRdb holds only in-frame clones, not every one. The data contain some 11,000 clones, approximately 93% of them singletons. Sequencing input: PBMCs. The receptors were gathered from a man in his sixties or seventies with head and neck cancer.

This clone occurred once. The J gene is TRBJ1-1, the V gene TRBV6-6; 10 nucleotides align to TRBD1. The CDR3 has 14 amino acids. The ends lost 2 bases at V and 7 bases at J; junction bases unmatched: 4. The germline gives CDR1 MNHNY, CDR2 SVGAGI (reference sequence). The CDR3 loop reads CASSYGQGGVEAFF. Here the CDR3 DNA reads TGTGCCAGCAGTTACGGACAGGGGGGGGTTGAAGCTTTCTTT.

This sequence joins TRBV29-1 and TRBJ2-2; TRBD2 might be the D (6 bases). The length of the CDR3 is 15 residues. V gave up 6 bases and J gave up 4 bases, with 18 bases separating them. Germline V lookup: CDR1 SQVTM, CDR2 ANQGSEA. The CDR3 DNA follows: TGCAGCGTGTTGTGGGCAGGCGGGGCCACCGGGGAGCTGTTTTTT. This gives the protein CSVLWAGGATGELFF.

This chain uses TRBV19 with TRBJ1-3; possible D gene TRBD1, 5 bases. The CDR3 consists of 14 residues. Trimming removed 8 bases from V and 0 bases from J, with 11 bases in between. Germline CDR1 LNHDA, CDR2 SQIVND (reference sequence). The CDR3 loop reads CASSTDFSGNTIYF. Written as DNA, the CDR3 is TGTGCCAGTTCGACAGATTTCTCTGGAAACACCATATATTTT.

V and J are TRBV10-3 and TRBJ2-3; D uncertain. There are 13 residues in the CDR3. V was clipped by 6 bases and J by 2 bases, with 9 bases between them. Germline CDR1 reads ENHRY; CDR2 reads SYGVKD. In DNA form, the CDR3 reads TGTGCCATCAGCACGGCCACCACAGATACGCAGTATTTT. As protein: CAISTATTDTQYF.

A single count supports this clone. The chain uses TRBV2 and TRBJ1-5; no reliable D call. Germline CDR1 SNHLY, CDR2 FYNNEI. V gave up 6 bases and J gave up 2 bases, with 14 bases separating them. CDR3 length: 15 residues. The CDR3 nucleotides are TGTGCCAGCAGGGCGGGAACAAGTGGCAATCAGCCCCAGCATTTT. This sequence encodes CASRAGTSGNQPQHF.

CDR3 coding DNA: TGTGCCAGCAGCGGAGGGACTAGCGGGAGGGACACCGGGGAGCTGTTTTTT. Translating it yields CASSGGTSGRDTGELFF. V gene TRBV5-6 combines with J gene TRBJ2-2, with 16 positions matching TRBD2. The CDR3 extends over 17 amino acids. Germline CDR1 is SGHDT and CDR2 is YYEEEE. The ends lost 4 bases at V and 3 bases at J; junction bases unmatched: 3.

CDR3 DNA sequence: TGTGCCAGCAGTGTCTACAATAGCAATCAGCCCCAGCATTTT. Its translation: CASSVYNSNQPQHF. This chain uses TRBV2 with TRBJ1-5; no definite D call. V lost 4 bases to trimming and J lost 0 bases, with 7 bases between them. Germline values: CDR1 SNHLY, CDR2 FYNNEI. This CDR3 has 14 amino acids.

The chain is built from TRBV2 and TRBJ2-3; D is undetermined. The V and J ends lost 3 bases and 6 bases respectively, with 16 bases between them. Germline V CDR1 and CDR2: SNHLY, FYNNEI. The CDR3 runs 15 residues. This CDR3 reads CASSEWTTGPDTQYF. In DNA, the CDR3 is TGTGCCAGCAGTGAGTGGACCACCGGCCCCGATACGCAGTATTTT.

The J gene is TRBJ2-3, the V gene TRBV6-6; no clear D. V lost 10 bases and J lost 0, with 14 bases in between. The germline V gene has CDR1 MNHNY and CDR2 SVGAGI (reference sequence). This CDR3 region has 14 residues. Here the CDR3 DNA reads TGTGCCACCATGGTCCCGGCTAGCACAGATACGCAGTATTTT. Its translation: CATMVPASTDTQYF.

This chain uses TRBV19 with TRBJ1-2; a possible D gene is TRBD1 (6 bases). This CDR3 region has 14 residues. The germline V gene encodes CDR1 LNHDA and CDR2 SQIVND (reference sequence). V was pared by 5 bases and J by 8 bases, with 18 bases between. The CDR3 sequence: CASSPPGGRWGYTF. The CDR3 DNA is TGTGCCAGTAGTCCCCCGGGGGGCCGCTGGGGCTACACCTTC.

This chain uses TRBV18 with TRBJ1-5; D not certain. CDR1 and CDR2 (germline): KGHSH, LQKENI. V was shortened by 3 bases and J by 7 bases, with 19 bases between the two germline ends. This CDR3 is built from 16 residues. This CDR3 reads CASSPAEGGMIQPQHF. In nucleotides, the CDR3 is TGTGCCAGCTCACCGGCTGAAGGTGGCATGATACAGCCCCAGCATTTT.

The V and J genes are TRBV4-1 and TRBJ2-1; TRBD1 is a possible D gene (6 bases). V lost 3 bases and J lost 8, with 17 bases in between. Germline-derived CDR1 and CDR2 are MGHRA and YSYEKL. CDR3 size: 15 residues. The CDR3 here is CASSQQEPGVDEQFF. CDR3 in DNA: TGCGCCAGCAGCCAGCAGGAACCAGGGGTGGATGAGCAGTTCTTC.

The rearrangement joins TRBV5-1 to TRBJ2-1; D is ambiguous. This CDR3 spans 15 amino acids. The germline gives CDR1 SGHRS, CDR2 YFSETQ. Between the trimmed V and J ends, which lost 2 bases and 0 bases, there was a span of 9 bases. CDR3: CASSLTEDSYNEQFF. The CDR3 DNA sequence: TGCGCCAGCAGCTTAACAGAAGACTCCTACAATGAGCAGTTCTTC.

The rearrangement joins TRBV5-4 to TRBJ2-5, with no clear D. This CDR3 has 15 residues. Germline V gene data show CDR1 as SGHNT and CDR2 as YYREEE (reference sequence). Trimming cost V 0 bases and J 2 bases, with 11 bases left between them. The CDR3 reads CASSLVHSPQETQYF. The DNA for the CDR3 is TGTGCCAGCAGCTTGGTACACAGTCCACAAGAGACCCAGTACTTC. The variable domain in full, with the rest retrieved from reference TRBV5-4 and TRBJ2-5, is ETGVTQSPTHLIKTRGQQVTLRCSSQSGHNTVSWYQQALGQGPQFIFQYYREEENGRGNFPPRFSGLQFPNYSSELNVNALELDDSALYLCASSLVHSPQETQYFGPGTRLLVL.

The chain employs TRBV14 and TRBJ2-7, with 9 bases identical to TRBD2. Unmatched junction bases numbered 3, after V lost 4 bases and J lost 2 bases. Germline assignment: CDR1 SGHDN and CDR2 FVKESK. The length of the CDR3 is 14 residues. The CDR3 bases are TGTGCCAGCAGCCCCAGCGGGGGGACCTACGAGCAGTACTTC. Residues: CASSPSGGTYEQYF.

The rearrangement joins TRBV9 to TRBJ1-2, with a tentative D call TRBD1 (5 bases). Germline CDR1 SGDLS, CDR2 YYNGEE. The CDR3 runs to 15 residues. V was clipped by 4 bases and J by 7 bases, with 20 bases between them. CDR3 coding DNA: TGTGCCAGCAGCCCGACTCAGGGCTTCGACTCTGGCTACACCTTC. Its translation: CASSPTQGFDSGYTF.

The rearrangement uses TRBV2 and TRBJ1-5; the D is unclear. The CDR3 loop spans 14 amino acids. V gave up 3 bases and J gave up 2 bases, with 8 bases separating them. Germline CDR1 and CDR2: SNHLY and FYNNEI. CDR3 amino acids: CASSEGRGNQPQHF. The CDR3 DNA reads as TGTGCCAGCAGTGAGGGGAGGGGCAATCAGCCCCAGCATTTT.

The CDR3 DNA reads TGTGCCAGCTCACCGGGACCCGGGGCTTTCTTT. It specifies CASSPGPGAFF. The chain recombines TRBV18 with TRBJ1-1, with TRBD1 as a possible D gene (5 bases). Germline CDR1 is KGHSH and CDR2 is LQKENI. This CDR3 is built from 11 residues. V lost 3 bases and J lost 11, with 10 bases in between.

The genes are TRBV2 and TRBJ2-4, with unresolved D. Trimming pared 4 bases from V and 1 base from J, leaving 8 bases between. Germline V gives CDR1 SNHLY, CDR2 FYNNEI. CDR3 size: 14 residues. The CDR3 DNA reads TGTGCCAGCAGTGTGTCCGGGGCCAAAAACATTCAGTACTTC. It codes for CASSVSGAKNIQYF.

The CDR3 spells CASRRWTGDYEQYF. The CDR3 DNA reads TGCGCCAGCAGGAGGTGGACAGGGGACTACGAGCAGTACTTC. The V call is TRBV10-2, the J call TRBJ2-7; TRBD1 aligns across 9 bases. Trimming at V came to 6 bases and at J to 3 bases, leaving 6 bases not matched to a gene. The CDR3 has 14 amino acids. CDR1 is WSHSY, CDR2 SAAADI, per germline.

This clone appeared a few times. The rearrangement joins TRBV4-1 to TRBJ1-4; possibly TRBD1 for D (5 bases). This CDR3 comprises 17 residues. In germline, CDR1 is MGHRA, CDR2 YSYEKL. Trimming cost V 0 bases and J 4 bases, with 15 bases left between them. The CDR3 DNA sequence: TGCGCCAGCAGCCAAGACGCGATGGGACGGGTTAATGAAAAACTGTTTTTT. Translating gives CASSQDAMGRVNEKLFF.